Below, 21 T cell receptor beta chains from the same sample are listed, as sequenced in a study of pediatric ulcerative colitis. Data came from immunoSEQ multiplex PCR; TCRdb stores just in-frame clones and leaves some out. The sample has fewer than 45,000 clones, roughly 80% seen once. Material: blood. These receptor sequences come from a girl aged 5 to 17 with moderate ulcerative colitis.

This clone was counted a single time. The chain employs TRBV6-1 and TRBJ1-2, with no clear D. There are 12 residues in the CDR3. Trimming stripped 8 bases from V and 8 bases from J, with 15 bases between. Germline CDR1 reads MNHNS; CDR2 reads SASEGT. CDR3 protein: CASWSQVQGYTF. DNA for the CDR3: TGTGCCAGCTGGAGTCAGGTACAAGGCTACACCTTC.

The J gene is TRBJ2-7, the V gene TRBV19, with D unresolved. This CDR3 spans 13 amino acids. V dropped 4 bases and J dropped 5 bases, with 12 bases sitting between them. Germline-derived CDR1 and CDR2 are LNHDA and SQIVND (reference sequence). CDR3 region: CASSSVLRNEQYF. The CDR3 DNA is TGTGCCAGTAGTAGCGTTCTCCGAAACGAGCAGTACTTC.

The chain recombines TRBV6-1 with TRBJ1-4, with TRBD1 matching 8 bases. Per the germline V gene, CDR1 is MNHNS and CDR2 is SASEGT. Trimming at V came to 3 bases and at J to 7 bases, leaving 4 bases not matched to a gene. The CDR3 runs 14 residues. CDR3: CASSDRGRIEKLFF. CDR3 nucleotides: TGTGCCAGCAGTGACAGGGGGCGAATTGAAAAACTGTTTTTT.

This chain joins TRBV11-3 and TRBJ1-1; weak D call: TRBD1 (5 bases). Germline V gene data show CDR1 as SGHNT and CDR2 as YENEEA. The V and J ends lost 5 bases and 5 bases respectively, with 18 bases between them. The CDR3 is made up of 15 amino acids. CDR3 residues: CASSRWGREGTEAFF. CDR3 nucleotide sequence: TGTGCCAGCAGCCGTTGGGGGAGAGAGGGGACTGAAGCTTTCTTT.

This clone showed up just once. The chain employs TRBV10-3 and TRBJ1-4, with TRBD1 matching over 8 bases. The CDR3 contains 14 residues. V shed 10 bases, J shed 7 bases, and the junction held 11 bases outside the gene matches. CDR1 and CDR2 from the germline V gene are ENHRY and SYGVKD. In DNA form, the CDR3 reads TGTGCCACCTCCTCAGGACAGGGCCCTGAAAAACTGTTTTTT. Encoded protein: CATSSGQGPEKLFF.

The rearrangement links TRBV30 to TRBJ2-4; 8 bases match TRBD2. The germline CDR1 and CDR2 sequences are GTSNPN and SVGIG (reference sequence). J lost 7 bases, V lost 8 bases, and 16 bases had no gene match. This CDR3 comprises 15 residues. The CDR3 DNA reads TGTGCCAGAACTAGCGGCCCGGAACTCAGCAACATTCAGTACTTC. Amino acids: CARTSGPELSNIQYF.

The V and J genes are TRBV28 and TRBJ1-2; 9 nucleotides line up with TRBD1. Germline CDR1 is MDHEN and CDR2 is SYDVKM. The CDR3 is 14 amino acids. The V and J ends lost 5 bases and 7 bases, in that order; junction bases with no gene match: 8. Written as DNA, the CDR3 is TGTGCCAGCAGTCGACCGGACAGGGGTCGTGGCTACACCTTC. Its translation: CASSRPDRGRGYTF.

The rearrangement uses TRBV7-9 and TRBJ2-7; no reliable D call. V dropped 5 bases and J dropped 1 base, with 6 bases sitting between them. The CDR3 spans 12 residues. The germline V gene encodes CDR1 SEHNR and CDR2 FQNEAQ (reference sequence). In DNA form, the CDR3 reads TGTGCCAGCAGCGATAAATCCTACGAGCAGTACTTC. This sequence encodes CASSDKSYEQYF. Variable domain in full (rest from reference TRBV7-9 and TRBJ2-7): DTGVSQNPRHKITKRGQNVTFRCDPISEHNRLYWYRQTLGQGPEFLTYFQNEAQLEKSRLLSDRFSAERPKGSFSTLEIQRTEQGDSAMYLCASSDKSYEQYFGPGTRLTVT.

The chain uses TRBV27 and TRBJ2-1; 7 nucleotides align to TRBD1. This CDR3 is built from 13 residues. Germline V gene data show CDR1 as MNHEY and CDR2 as SMNVEV (reference sequence). J lost 9 bases, V lost 5 bases, and 7 bases had no gene match. The CDR3 coding sequence is TGTGCCAGCAGTCCGACAGGGATGGGTGAGCAGTTCTTC. It yields the protein CASSPTGMGEQFF.

The rearrangement joins TRBV6-6 to TRBJ2-7; 10 bases are shared with TRBD1. V shed 7 bases, J shed 5 bases, and the junction held 8 bases outside the gene matches. The CDR3 is 14 amino acids. Germline CDR1 reads MNHNY; CDR2 reads SVGAGI (reference sequence). The CDR3 spells CASTTRDRGNEQYF. In nucleotides, the CDR3 is TGTGCCAGCACGACCCGGGACAGGGGTAACGAGCAGTACTTC.

This clone has just a few counts. The J gene is TRBJ1-2, the V gene TRBV6-1; tentatively, D is TRBD1 (6 bases). V was pared by 3 bases and J by 3 bases, with 8 bases between. Germline values: CDR1 MNHNS, CDR2 SASEGT. The CDR3 consists of 13 residues. The CDR3 nucleotides are TGTGCCAGCAGTGACAGACAGGACTATGGCTACACCTTC. Protein: CASSDRQDYGYTF.

The chain uses TRBV2 and TRBJ1-1; tentative D call: TRBD1 (5 bases). Germline lookup yields CDR1 SNHLY and CDR2 FYNNEI. V gave up 4 bases and J gave up 4 bases, with 7 bases separating them. The CDR3 runs 12 residues. DNA of the CDR3: TGTGCCAGCAGTGCCGGGGCCACTGAAGCTTTCTTT. Translated: CASSAGATEAFF.

The chain employs TRBV12-5 and TRBJ1-4, with a weak D call TRBD1 (5 bases). V lost 1 base and J 7 bases, leaving 16 bases between the germline ends. CDR3 size: 16 residues. Germline V lookup: CDR1 LGHNT, CDR2 FRNRAP. The CDR3, as DNA: TGTGCTAGTGGTTTGGGGACAAGCCCCATATTTGAAAAACTGTTTTTT. Protein sequence: CASGLGTSPIFEKLFF.

The rearrangement links TRBV7-2 to TRBJ1-3; the D gene is possibly TRBD1 (5 bases). The V end lost 2 bases, the J end lost 2 bases, and 7 bases lay between the germline ends. Germline-derived CDR1 and CDR2 are SGHTA and FQGNSA. This CDR3 is 14 amino acids long. The CDR3 DNA follows: TGTGCCAGCAGCTTAAGGGGACCTGGAAACACCATATATTTT. This translates into CASSLRGPGNTIYF.

The V call is TRBV29-1, the J call TRBJ1-2; 10 nucleotides agree with TRBD1. V shed 3 bases, J shed 3 bases, and the junction held 1 base outside the gene matches. Germline CDR1 and CDR2: SQVTM and ANQGSEA. This CDR3 spans 13 amino acids. The CDR3 nucleotides are TGCAGCGTTGAGGACAGGGGGTACTATGGCTACACCTTC. Its protein is CSVEDRGYYGYTF.

The chain combines TRBV10-3 with TRBJ1-1, with 8 positions matching TRBD1. The germline V gene encodes CDR1 ENHRY and CDR2 SYGVKD. The CDR3 loop spans 15 amino acids. The junction had 12 bases not matched to a gene; V was cut back by 10 bases and J by 2 bases. In DNA, the CDR3 is TGTGCCACACTGCGAGGGACAGGACCTAACACTGAAGCTTTCTTT. It codes for CATLRGTGPNTEAFF.

The chain carries TRBV5-1 and TRBJ2-1; D is tentatively TRBD1 or TRBD2 (5 bases each). The CDR3 has 14 amino acids. Trimming took 7 bases from V and 4 from J, leaving 15 bases between them. Germline V gives CDR1 SGHRS, CDR2 YFSETQ. In DNA, the CDR3 is TGCGCCAGCTTTCCGGGGCAAGATTACAATGAGCAGTTCTTC. Amino acids: CASFPGQDYNEQFF.

The chain uses TRBV7-2 and TRBJ2-5; the D is unclear. The CDR3 consists of 16 residues. Germline CDR1 reads SGHTA; CDR2 reads FQGNSA. Trimming stripped 1 base from V and 1 base from J, with 13 bases between. As DNA, the CDR3 is TGTGCCAGCAGCTTAGGGGCAGGTGCCTTCCAAGAGACCCAGTACTTC. Its protein is CASSLGAGAFQETQYF.

This chain links TRBV7-9 with TRBJ2-7, with D perhaps TRBD1 (6 bases). CDR1 and CDR2 from the germline V gene are SEHNR and FQNEAQ (reference sequence). The CDR3 spans 15 residues. V lost 4 bases to trimming and J lost 4 bases, with 17 bases between them. The CDR3 loop reads CASSSQTGRRYEQYF. In DNA form, the CDR3 reads TGTGCCAGCAGCTCCCAGACAGGTCGGAGGTACGAGCAGTACTTC.

The V call is TRBV5-6, the J call TRBJ2-7; possible D gene TRBD1, 6 bases. The CDR3 has 15 amino acids. The germline V gene encodes CDR1 SGHDT and CDR2 YYEEEE. The V gene lost 3 bases and the J gene lost 3 bases, with 16 bases spanning the gap. As DNA, the CDR3 is TGTGCCAGCAGCTCCTTACAGGGTCCCCTCTACGAGCAGTACTTC. It is translated as CASSSLQGPLYEQYF. Using reference TRBV5-6 and TRBJ2-7 for the parts outside the CDR3, the full variable domain is DAGVTQSPTHLIKTRGQQVTLRCSPKSGHDTVSWYQQALGQGPQFIFQYYEEEERQRGNFPDRFSGHQFPNYSSELNVNALLLGDSALYLCASSSLQGPLYEQYFGPGTRLTVT.

The rearrangement uses TRBV6-5 and TRBJ2-7; the match to TRBD2 covers 8 bases. The germline V gene has CDR1 MNHEY and CDR2 SVGAGI. The CDR3 runs 16 residues. V gave up 0 bases and J gave up 3 bases; unmatched junction bases: 7. For the CDR3, the DNA is TGTGCCAGCAGTTACTCCCAAGCCGGGACTAGCTACGAGCAGTACTTC. Its translation: CASSYSQAGTSYEQYF.